A selection of T cell receptor beta chains follows, all from one sample in a study of shared T cell receptors in the human thymus. The protocol was immunoSEQ multiplex PCR, while the TCRdb copy is restricted to in-frame clones and leaves out a portion. The sample gives fewer than 700,000 clones, around 89% of which show up once; around 0.0099% is in the top ten. These same records also appear under a second study, on human thymus T cells.

Sequenced material: thymocytes. The source is a boy under three years old with a congenital heart defect. The CDR3 runs from the conserved cysteine through the conserved F or W. D genes are given only for firm matches. Clone size is stated in some rows and not others, as once, few, many or a class when expanded.

v_call,d_call,j_call,clone_size,cdr3_nt,cdr3_aa
TRBV9,-,TRBJ1-4,-,TGTGCCAGCAGCGTAGGGTCAGAACGAGGCCAAAAACTGTTTTTT,CASSVGSERGQKLFF
TRBV21-1,-,TRBJ2-3,-,TGTGCCAGCAGCAAAGGGCCAGCGGGAGCCACAGATACGCAGTATTTT,CASSKGPAGATDTQYF
TRBV28,TRBD1,TRBJ2-7,-,TGTGCCAGCAGATCCCACCGGGACAGGGGACCAGCAGCCTACGAGCAGTACTTC,CASRSHRDRGPAAYEQYF
TRBV5-4,-,TRBJ1-6,-,TGTGCCAGCAGCCCCTCCCGCGGCCGAAGAAATAATTCACCCCTCCACTTT,CASSPSRGRRNNSPLHF
TRBV27,TRBD1,TRBJ1-5,-,TGTGCCAGCAGCCGACAGGGCGGCCAGCCCCAGCATTTT,CASSRQGGQPQHF
TRBV10-3,-,TRBJ2-3,few,TGTGCCATCAGTAGCGGAGCTAGCACAGATACGCAGTATTTT,CAISSGASTDTQYF
TRBV4-3,TRBD1,TRBJ2-4,-,TGCGCCAGCAGCCGGGACAGGGGTTCGACCAAAAACATTCAGTACTTC,CASSRDRGSTKNIQYF
TRBV27,TRBD2,TRBJ2-7,-,TGTGCCAGCAGTTCAAACCTAGCGGGAAATTCCTACGAGCAGTACTTC,CASSSNLAGNSYEQYF
TRBV7-9,-,TRBJ1-4,-,TGTGCCAGCAGCTTAGAGGAGACGTCGAGTAATGAAAAACTGTTTTTT,CASSLEETSSNEKLFF
TRBV21-1,-,TRBJ2-1,-,TGTGCCACCTGGGGGGGGCGGGTGAACGATGAGCAGTTCTTC,CATWGGRVNDEQFF
TRBV10-3,TRBD2,TRBJ2-5,-,TGTGCCACCCATGGGACTAGAGGAGAGACCCAGTACTTC,CATHGTRGETQYF
TRBV7-9,-,TRBJ2-1,-,TGTGCCAGCAGAAGGGGTCCCAATGAGCAGTTCTTC,CASRRGPNEQFF
TRBV27,TRBD2,TRBJ2-7,-,TGTGCCAGCAGTCCGATGACTAGCGGCGAGCAGTACTTC,CASSPMTSGEQYF
TRBV19,-,TRBJ2-1,-,TGTGCCAGTATGGGCCCAGGTGAGCAGTTCTTC,CASMGPGEQFF
TRBV15,-,TRBJ2-7,few,TGTGCCACCAGCAGAGCCCGCAGGTGCGACGAGCAGTACTTC,CATSRARRCDEQYF
TRBV30,-,TRBJ1-6,-,TGTGCGGCATCTGTCCGGCGGGGGGGACCCCTCCACTTT,CAASVRRGGPLHF
TRBV6-6,-,TRBJ2-7,once,TGTGCCAGCAGACCCCAGGGTTTATCCTACGAGCAGTACTTC,CASRPQGLSYEQYF
TRBV4-2,TRBD2,TRBJ2-3,-,TGTGCCAGCAGCCAGGGCGGGAGCAGAGTATCGGAGGATACGCAGTATTTT,CASSQGGSRVSEDTQYF
TRBV30,TRBD1,TRBJ1-1,-,TGTGCCTGGGAGAAGACAGGGGACACTGAAGCTTTCTTT,CAWEKTGDTEAFF
TRBV10-2,-,TRBJ1-2,-,TGCGCCAGCAGTGAGGAGGACTATGGCTACACCTTC,CASSEEDYGYTF
TRBV10-3,-,TRBJ1-2,-,TGTGCCATCAGCGAACACAGGGATGGCTACACCTTC,CAISEHRDGYTF
TRBV4-1,TRBD2,TRBJ2-2,-,TGCGCCAGCAGCCAAGTAACAGCGGGAGTCGGACACGGCACCGGGGAGCTGTTTTTT,CASSQVTAGVGHGTGELFF
TRBV2,TRBD2,TRBJ2-1,-,TGTGCCAGCAGTCCTCGACTAGCTTCGAATGAGCAGTTCTTC,CASSPRLASNEQFF
TRBV4-1,TRBD1,TRBJ2-7,-,TGCGCCAGCAGCCAAGATCGAGGGACAGGGGGACCCCACGAGCAGTACTTC,CASSQDRGTGGPHEQYF
TRBV10-1,-,TRBJ1-2,-,TGCGCCAGCATGGCCCTCTACGGGGTGAATAGCTATGGCTACACCTTC,CASMALYGVNSYGYTF
TRBV11-3,TRBD2,TRBJ2-3,-,TGTGCCAGCACCCCCTTGGTAGCGGGAGCGCCAGATACGCAGTATTTT,CASTPLVAGAPDTQYF
TRBV10-1,-,TRBJ2-1,-,TGCGCCAGCAGTGACGCCTACAGGAGCTCCTACAATGAGCAGTTCTTC,CASSDAYRSSYNEQFF
TRBV7-9,-,TRBJ1-2,-,TGTGCCAGCAGCTTAGTTGATCCAGGGAGGGATGGCTACACCTTC,CASSLVDPGRDGYTF
TRBV29-1,TRBD2,TRBJ2-5,-,TGCAGCGTTGCTCCTAGCGGGACTAAAGAGACCCAGTACTTC,CSVAPSGTKETQYF
TRBV4-1,TRBD1,TRBJ2-2,-,TGCGCCAGCAGCCAAGACCCCACAGGGGACAAGAACACCGGGGAGCTGTTTTTT,CASSQDPTGDKNTGELFF
TRBV11-2,-,TRBJ2-2,-,TGTGCCAGCAGCGCCCCCCAGGTGACGAACACCGGGGAGCTGTTTTTT,CASSAPQVTNTGELFF
TRBV30,-,TRBJ1-3,-,TGTGCCTGGGGAACAGGATCTGGAAACACCATATATTTT,CAWGTGSGNTIYF
TRBV29-1,TRBD1,TRBJ1-2,-,TGCAGCGTTGCTCAACCGAAGTGGGGACAGGGTTTTAATGGCTACACCTTC,CSVAQPKWGQGFNGYTF
TRBV7-9,-,TRBJ1-4,-,TGTGCCAGCAGTTCTGAAAAAAGAACAGGGCCTTCCGGCCATGAAAAACTGTTTTTT,CASSSEKRTGPSGHEKLFF
TRBV6-4,TRBD1,TRBJ2-5,-,TGTGCCAGCAGTCCCGGGACAGGGAACCAAGAGACCCAGTACTTC,CASSPGTGNQETQYF
TRBV4-2,-,TRBJ2-1,-,TGTGCCAGCAGCCAAGATCAAAGTCCGGGACAACTCTACAATGAGCAGTTCTTC,CASSQDQSPGQLYNEQFF
TRBV7-9,TRBD2,TRBJ2-7,-,TGTGCCAGCAGCTTGGGACTAGCAGTCGAGCAGTACTTC,CASSLGLAVEQYF
TRBV4-1,-,TRBJ1-1,-,TGCGCCAGCAGCCAAGACCGAAGCCAGGGCACTGAAGCTTTCTTT,CASSQDRSQGTEAFF
TRBV10-3,-,TRBJ2-7,-,TGTGCCATCAGGGCCCCCGGACTGACCCGCGAGCAGTACTTC,CAIRAPGLTREQYF
TRBV6-1,-,TRBJ2-3,-,TGTGCCAGCAGTGAGCCGGGCCCTACCGGGGAAGAGAGCACAGATACGCAGTATTTT,CASSEPGPTGEESTDTQYF
TRBV6-1,-,TRBJ2-7,-,TGTGCCAGCCGGCCGGAGGGCTACGAGCAGTACTTC,CASRPEGYEQYF
TRBV7-9,TRBD1,TRBJ1-1,-,TGTGCCAGCAGCTCAGGGACAGGCGAAAGTAGTTACATGAACACTGAAGCTTTCTTT,CASSSGTGESSYMNTEAFF
TRBV5-1,TRBD2,TRBJ2-1,-,TGCGCCAGCAGCTTGAAAGCCCTAGCGGTTATCAATGAGCAGTTCTTC,CASSLKALAVINEQFF
TRBV2,-,TRBJ1-5,few,TGTGCCAGCAGTAGACGACGGGATAGCAATCAGCCCCAGCATTTT,CASSRRRDSNQPQHF
TRBV18,TRBD1,TRBJ2-3,-,TGTGCCAGCTCGCCGACAGGGATGGGAAGCACAGATACGCAGTATTTT,CASSPTGMGSTDTQYF
TRBV28,TRBD1,TRBJ2-7,-,TGTGCCATAAATTGTAGGGGGCCCACCTACGAGCAGTACTTC,CAINCRGPTYEQYF
TRBV14,-,TRBJ2-7,-,TGTGCCAGCAGCCCTCGAGCTAGCGCCAAGTCCTACGAGCAGTACTTC,CASSPRASAKSYEQYF
TRBV4-3,TRBD2,TRBJ2-5,-,TGCGCCAGCAGCCCCCACCTGACTAGCGGGAGGGAATATGCAGAGACCCAGTACTTC,CASSPHLTSGREYAETQYF
TRBV5-4,-,TRBJ1-1,-,TGTGCCAGCAGCCTGCAGGACATAATGAACACTGAAGCTTTCTTT,CASSLQDIMNTEAFF
TRBV14,TRBD1,TRBJ1-4,-,TGTGCCAGCAGTCAAATTTCGACAGGGGGCATCAGTGAAAAACTGTTTTTT,CASSQISTGGISEKLFF